This TCR beta chain originates from a study of human T cells and chemical hapten exposure. TCRdb processed the RACE reads anew with MiXCR; each CDR3 protein has one entry. The table includes approximately 350,000 distinct CDR3 sequences, under 6.5% detected once. The time point is: patch test 2, 6 weeks after DPC sensitization. The treatment here: therapeutic diphenylcyclopropenone sensitization with weekly scalp DPC. The CDR3 has 14 residues. V was clipped by 0 bases and J by 10 bases, with 10 bases between them. The V gene's germline CDR1 is SGHTA and CDR2 FQGTGA. The sequences come from whole blood, collected in connection with sensitization to the hapten diphenylcyclopropenone (DPC). The source of this sequence is a woman under 30 with alopecia areata. Some clones in this sample may be carry-over from other donors' samples. V and J are TRBV7-3 and TRBJ1-6, with D tentatively TRBD1 (5 bases). The CDR3 here is CASSLTGTPSPLHF. DNA for the CDR3: TGTGCCAGCAGCTTAACTGGGACCCCCTCACCCCTCCACTTT. The whole variable domain, remainder taken from reference TRBV7-3 and TRBJ1-6, is GAGVSQTPSNKVTEKGKYVELRCDPISGHTALYWYRQSLGQGPEFLIYFQGTGAADDSGLPNDRFFAVRPEGSVSTLKIQRTERGDSAVYLCASSLTGTPSPLHFGNGTRLTVT.